This TCR beta chain was found in a study of blood T cells in healthy people across ages. Study results and caveats: Higher diversity and more naive CD4+ cells were features of long-lived donors, compared to aged donors.

Sample-barcoded 5' priming and a J-beta primer mix drove a second PCR of about 6 to 12 cycles. Via MiXCR, TCRdb re-called the 5' RACE reads, giving one row per CDR3 protein. This table has about 600,000 distinct CDR3 sequences, more than 45% appearing once. With 7 bases clipped from V and 5 bases from J, the junction kept 10 bases outside the gene matches. The germline V gene encodes CDR1 KGHDR and CDR2 SFDVKD. The length of the CDR3 is 15 residues. A note on this clonotype: Its cognate antigen is unknown.

Donor samples were obtained from healthy Caucasian individuals from Russia, aged roughly 6 to 90. Researchers isolated at least 6 million PBMCs per sample. Each sample yielded at least 5 micrograms of PBMC total RNA. The rearrangement uses TRBV24-1 and TRBJ2-1, with TRBD1 matching 7 bases. Material: blood. The TCR originated in a man of 80 years or more in good health. This CDR3 is CATSVGQPGNNEQFF. The CDR3 DNA follows: TGTGCCACCAGCGTGGGACAGCCGGGGAACAATGAGCAGTTCTTC.